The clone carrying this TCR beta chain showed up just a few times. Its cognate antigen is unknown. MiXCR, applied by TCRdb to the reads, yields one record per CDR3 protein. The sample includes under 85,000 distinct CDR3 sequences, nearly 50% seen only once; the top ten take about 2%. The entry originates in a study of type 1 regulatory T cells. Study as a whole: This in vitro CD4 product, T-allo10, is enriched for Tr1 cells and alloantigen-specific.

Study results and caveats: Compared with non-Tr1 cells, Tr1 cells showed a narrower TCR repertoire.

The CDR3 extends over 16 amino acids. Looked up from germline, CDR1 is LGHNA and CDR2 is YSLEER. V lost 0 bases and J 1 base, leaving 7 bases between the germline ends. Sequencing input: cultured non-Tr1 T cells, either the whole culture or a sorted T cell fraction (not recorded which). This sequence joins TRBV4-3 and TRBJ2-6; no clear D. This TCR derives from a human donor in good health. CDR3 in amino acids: CASSQDLGSGANVLTF. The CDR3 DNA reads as TGCGCCAGCAGCCAAGACTTGGGATCTGGGGCCAACGTCCTGACTTTC.